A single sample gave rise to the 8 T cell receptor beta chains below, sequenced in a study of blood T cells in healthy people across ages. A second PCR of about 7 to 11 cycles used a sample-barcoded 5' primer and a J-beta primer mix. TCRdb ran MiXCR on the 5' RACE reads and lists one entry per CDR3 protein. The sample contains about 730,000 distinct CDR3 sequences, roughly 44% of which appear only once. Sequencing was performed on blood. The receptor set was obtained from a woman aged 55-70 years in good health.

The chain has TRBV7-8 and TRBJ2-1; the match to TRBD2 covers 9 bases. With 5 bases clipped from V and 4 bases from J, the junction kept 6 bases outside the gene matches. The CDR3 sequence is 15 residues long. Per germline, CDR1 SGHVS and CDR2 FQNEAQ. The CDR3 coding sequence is TGTGCCAGCAGCGCAGGACTAGCGCAGTACAATGAGCAGTTCTTC. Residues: CASSAGLAQYNEQFF. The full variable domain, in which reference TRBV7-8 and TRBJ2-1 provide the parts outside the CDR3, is GAGVSQSPRYKVAKRGQDVALRCDPISGHVSLFWYQQALGQGPEFLTYFQNEAQLDKSGLPSDRFFAERPEGSVSTLKIQRTQQEDSAVYLCASSAGLAQYNEQFFGPGTRLTVL.

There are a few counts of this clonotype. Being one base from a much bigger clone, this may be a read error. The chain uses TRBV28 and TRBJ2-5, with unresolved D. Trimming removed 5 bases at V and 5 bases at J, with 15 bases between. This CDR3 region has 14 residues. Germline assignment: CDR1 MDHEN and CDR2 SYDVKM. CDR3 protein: CASSVHVWAETQYF. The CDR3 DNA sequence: TGTGCCAGCAGTGTCCACGTATGGGCGGAGACCCAGTACTTC.

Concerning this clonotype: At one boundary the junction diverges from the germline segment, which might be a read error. CDR3 amino acids: CASRGAGTGTQYF. CDR3 sequence (DNA): TGTGCCAGCCGGGGGGCAGGCACAGGTACGCAGTATTTT. This chain uses TRBV28 with TRBJ2-3; weak D call: TRBD2 (7 bases). CDR1 is MDHEN and CDR2 is SYDVKM in the germline V gene. The CDR3 is 13 amino acids.

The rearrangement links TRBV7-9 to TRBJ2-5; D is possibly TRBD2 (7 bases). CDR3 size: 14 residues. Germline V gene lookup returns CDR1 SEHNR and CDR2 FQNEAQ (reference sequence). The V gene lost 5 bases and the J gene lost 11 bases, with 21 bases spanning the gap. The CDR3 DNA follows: TGTGCCAGCAGCCCTAGCGGAGCTTCAGGGGAGCAGTACTTC. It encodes CASSPSGASGEQYF.

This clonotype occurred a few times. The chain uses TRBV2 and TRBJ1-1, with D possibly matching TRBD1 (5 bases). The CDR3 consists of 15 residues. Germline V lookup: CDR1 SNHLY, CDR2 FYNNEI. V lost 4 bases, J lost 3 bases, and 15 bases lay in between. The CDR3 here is CASSARDRGDTEAFF. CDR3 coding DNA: TGTGCCAGCAGTGCACGGGACCGGGGTGACACTGAAGCTTTCTTT.

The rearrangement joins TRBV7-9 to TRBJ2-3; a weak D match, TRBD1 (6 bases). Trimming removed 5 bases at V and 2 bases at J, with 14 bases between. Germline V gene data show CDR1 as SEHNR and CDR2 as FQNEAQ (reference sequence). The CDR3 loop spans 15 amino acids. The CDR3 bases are TGTGCCAGCAGCCCTGAGACAGGCCACACAGATACGCAGTATTTT. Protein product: CASSPETGHTDTQYF.

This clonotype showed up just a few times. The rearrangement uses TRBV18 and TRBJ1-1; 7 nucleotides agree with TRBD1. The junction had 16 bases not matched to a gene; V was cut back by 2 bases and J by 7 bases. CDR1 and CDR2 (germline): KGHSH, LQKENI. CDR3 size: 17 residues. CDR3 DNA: TGTGCCAGCTCACCATTTGAGATAACAGGGGAGCGCGTTGAAGCTTTCTTT. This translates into CASSPFEITGERVEAFF.

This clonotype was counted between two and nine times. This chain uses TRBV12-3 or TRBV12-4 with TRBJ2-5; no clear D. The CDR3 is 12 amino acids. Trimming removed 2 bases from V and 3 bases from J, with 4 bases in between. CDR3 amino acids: CASSLNEETQYF. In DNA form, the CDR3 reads TGTGCCAGCAGTTTAAACGAAGAGACCCAGTACTTC.